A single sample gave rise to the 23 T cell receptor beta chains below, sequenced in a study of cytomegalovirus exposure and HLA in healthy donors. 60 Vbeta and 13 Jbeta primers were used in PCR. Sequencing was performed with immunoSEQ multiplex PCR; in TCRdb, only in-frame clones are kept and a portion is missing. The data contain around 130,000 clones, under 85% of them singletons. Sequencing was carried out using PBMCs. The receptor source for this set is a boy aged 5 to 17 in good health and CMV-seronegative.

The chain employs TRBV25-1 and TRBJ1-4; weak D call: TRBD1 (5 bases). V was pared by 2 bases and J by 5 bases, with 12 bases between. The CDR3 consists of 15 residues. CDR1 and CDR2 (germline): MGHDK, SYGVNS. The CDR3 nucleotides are TGTGCCAGCAGTGAAAGGAGGGGTTCGAATGAAAAACTGTTTTTT. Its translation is CASSERRGSNEKLFF.

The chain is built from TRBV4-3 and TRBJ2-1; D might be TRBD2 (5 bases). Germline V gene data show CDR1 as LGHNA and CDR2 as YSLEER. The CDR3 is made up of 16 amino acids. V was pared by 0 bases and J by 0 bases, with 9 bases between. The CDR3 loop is CASSQDPRGSYNEQFF. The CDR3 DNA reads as TGCGCCAGCAGCCAAGATCCACGGGGCTCCTACAATGAGCAGTTCTTC.

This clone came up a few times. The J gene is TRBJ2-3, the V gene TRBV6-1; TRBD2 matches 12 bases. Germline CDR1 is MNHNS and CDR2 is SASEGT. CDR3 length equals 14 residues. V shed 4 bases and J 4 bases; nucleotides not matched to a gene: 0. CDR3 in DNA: TGTGCCAGCAGTGGACTAGCGGGAGCAGATACGCAGTATTTT. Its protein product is CASSGLAGADTQYF.

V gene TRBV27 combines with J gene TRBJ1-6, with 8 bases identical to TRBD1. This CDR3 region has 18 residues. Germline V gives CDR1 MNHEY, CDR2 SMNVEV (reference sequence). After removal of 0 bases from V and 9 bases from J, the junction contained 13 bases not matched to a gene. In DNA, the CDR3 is TGTGCCAGCAGTTTATCTAGAGGACAGGGAGGGAGAATTTCACCCCTCCACTTT. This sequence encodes CASSLSRGQGGRISPLHF.

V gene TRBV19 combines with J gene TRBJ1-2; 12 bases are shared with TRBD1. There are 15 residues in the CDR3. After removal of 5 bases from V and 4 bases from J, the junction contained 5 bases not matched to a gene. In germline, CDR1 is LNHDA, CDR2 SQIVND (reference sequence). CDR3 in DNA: TGTGCCAGTAGTCCAGGGACAGGGGGCGGCTATGGCTACACCTTC. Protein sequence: CASSPGTGGGYGYTF.

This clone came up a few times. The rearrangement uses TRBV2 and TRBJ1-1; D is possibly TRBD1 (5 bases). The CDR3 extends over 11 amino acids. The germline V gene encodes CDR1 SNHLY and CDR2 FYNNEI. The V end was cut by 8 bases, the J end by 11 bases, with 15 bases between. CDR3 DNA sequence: TGTGCCAGCTACCGACAGCGAATGGCTTTCTTT. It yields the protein CASYRQRMAFF.

CDR3 amino acids: CASSVDRTVDTEAFF. DNA for the CDR3: TGTGCCAGCAGCGTAGATCGGACAGTAGACACTGAAGCTTTCTTT. The genes are TRBV9 and TRBJ1-1; D is perhaps TRBD1 (6 bases). V lost 0 bases to trimming and J lost 3 bases, with 12 bases between them. In germline, CDR1 is SGDLS, CDR2 YYNGEE. The CDR3 contains 15 residues.

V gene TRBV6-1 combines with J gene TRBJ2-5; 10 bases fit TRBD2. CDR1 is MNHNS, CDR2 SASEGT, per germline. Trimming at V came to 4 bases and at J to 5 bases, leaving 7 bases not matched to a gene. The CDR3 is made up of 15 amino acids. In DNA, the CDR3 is TGTGCCAGCAGTGGCAGCGGGGGGGCCTGGGAGACCCAGTACTTC. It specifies CASSGSGGAWETQYF.

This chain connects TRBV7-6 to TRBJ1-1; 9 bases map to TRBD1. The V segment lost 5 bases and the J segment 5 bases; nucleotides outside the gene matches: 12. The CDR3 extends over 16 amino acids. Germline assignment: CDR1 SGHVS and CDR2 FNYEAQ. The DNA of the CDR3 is TGTGCCAGCAGCCCCCAAAGGACAGGGGAGAGGACTGAAGCTTTCTTT. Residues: CASSPQRTGERTEAFF.

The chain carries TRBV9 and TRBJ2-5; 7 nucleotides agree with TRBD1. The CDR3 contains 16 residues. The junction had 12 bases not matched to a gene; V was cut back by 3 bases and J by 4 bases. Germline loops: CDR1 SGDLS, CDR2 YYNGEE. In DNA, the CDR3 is TGTGCCAGCAGCGAATCGGGGACAGTGGCGGGAGAGACCCAGTACTTC. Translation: CASSESGTVAGETQYF. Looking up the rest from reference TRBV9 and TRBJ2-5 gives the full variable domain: DSGVTQTPKHLITATGQRVTLRCSPRSGDLSVYWYQQSLDQGLQFLIQYYNGEERAKGNILERFSAQQFPDLHSELNLSSLELGDSALYFCASSESGTVAGETQYFGPGTRLLVL.

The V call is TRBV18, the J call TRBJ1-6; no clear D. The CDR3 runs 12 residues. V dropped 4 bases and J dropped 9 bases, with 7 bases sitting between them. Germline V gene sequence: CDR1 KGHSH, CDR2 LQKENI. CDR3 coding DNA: TGTGCCAGCTCACTACCGAGTTCACCCCTCCACTTT. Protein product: CASSLPSSPLHF.

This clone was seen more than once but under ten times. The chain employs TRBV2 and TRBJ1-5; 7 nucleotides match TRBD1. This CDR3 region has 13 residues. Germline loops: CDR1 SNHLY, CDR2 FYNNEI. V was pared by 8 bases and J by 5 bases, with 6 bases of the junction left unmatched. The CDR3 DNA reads TGTGCCAGCGGTGGCAGGGGGGATCAGCCCCAGCATTTT. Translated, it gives CASGGRGDQPQHF.

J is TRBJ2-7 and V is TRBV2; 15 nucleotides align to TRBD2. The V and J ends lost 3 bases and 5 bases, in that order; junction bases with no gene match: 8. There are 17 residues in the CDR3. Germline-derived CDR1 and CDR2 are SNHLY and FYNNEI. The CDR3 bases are TGTGCCAGCAGTGATCATGGACTAGCGGGAGGGCCGGACGAGCAGTACTTC. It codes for CASSDHGLAGGPDEQYF.

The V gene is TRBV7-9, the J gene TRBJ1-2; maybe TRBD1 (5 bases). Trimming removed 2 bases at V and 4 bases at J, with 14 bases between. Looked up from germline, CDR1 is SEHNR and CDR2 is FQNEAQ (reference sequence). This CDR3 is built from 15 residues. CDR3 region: CASSLSGGISYGYTF. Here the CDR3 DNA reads TGTGCCAGCAGCTTATCGGGGGGTATATCCTATGGCTACACCTTC.

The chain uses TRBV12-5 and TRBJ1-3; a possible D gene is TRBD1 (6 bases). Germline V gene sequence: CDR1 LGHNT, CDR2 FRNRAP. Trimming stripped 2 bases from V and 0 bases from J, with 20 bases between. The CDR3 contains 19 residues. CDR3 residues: CASGLPQGRQAISGNTIYF. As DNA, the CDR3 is TGTGCTAGTGGTTTGCCACAGGGTCGACAGGCAATCTCTGGAAACACCATATATTTT.

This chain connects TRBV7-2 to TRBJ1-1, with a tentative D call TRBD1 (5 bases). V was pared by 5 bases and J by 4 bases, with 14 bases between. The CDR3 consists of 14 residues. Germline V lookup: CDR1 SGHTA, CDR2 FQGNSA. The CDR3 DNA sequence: TGTGCCAGCAGCCCCAAGTCTCAGGGCACTGAAGCTTTCTTT. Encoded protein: CASSPKSQGTEAFF.

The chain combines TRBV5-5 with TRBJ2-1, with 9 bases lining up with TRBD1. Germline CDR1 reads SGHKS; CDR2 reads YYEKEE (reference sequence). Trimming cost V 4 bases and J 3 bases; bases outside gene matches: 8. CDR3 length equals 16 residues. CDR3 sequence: CASSIGQGTYYNEQFF. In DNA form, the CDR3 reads TGTGCCAGCAGCATAGGACAGGGGACCTACTACAATGAGCAGTTCTTC.

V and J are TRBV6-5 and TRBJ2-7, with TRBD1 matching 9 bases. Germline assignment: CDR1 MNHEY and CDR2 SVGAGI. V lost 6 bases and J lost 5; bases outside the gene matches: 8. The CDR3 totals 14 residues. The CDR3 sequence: CASSFTGGNDEQYF. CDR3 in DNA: TGTGCCAGCAGCTTTACAGGGGGCAACGACGAGCAGTACTTC.

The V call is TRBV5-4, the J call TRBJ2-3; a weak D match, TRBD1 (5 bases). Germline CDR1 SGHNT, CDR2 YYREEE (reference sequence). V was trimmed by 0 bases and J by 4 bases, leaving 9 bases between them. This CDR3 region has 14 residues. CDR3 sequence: CASSLGQGSDTQYF. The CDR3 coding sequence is TGTGCCAGCAGCTTGGGGCAGGGATCAGATACGCAGTATTTT. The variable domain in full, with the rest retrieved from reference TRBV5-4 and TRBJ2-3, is ETGVTQSPTHLIKTRGQQVTLRCSSQSGHNTVSWYQQALGQGPQFIFQYYREEENGRGNFPPRFSGLQFPNYSSELNVNALELDDSALYLCASSLGQGSDTQYFGPGTRLTVL.

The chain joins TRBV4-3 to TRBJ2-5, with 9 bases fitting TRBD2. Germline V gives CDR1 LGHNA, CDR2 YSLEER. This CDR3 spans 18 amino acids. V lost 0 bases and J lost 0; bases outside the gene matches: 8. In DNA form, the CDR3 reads TGCGCCAGCAGCCAAGAAGGCGGGAGGGCCCTTTACCAAGAGACCCAGTACTTC. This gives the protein CASSQEGGRALYQETQYF.

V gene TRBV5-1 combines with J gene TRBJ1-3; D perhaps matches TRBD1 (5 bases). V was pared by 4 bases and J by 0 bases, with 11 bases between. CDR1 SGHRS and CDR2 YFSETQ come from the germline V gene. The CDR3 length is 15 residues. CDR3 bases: TGCGCCAGCAGCGAGTCTGGGGCCTCTGGAAACACCATATATTTT. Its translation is CASSESGASGNTIYF. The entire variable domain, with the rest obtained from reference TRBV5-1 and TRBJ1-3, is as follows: KAGVTQTPRYLIKTRGQQVTLSCSPISGHRSVSWYQQTPGQGLQFLFEYFSETQRNKGNFPGRFSGRQFSNSRSEMNVSTLELGDSALYLCASSESGASGNTIYFGEGSWLTVV.

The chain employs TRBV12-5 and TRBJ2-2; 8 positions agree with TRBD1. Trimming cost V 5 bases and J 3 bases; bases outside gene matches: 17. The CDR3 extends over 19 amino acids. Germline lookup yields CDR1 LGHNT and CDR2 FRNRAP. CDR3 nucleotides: TGTGCTAGTGGTCCCCGGGCCAGGGGGCTGATAATGGACACCGGGGAGCTGTTTTTT. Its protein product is CASGPRARGLIMDTGELFF.

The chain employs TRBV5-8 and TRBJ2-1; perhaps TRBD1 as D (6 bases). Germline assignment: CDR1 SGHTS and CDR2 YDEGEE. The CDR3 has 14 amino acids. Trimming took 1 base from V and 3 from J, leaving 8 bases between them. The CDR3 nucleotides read TGTGCCAGCAGCTTGCAGGACAGCTACAATGAGCAGTTCTTC. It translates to CASSLQDSYNEQFF.